The clone carrying this T cell receptor (beta chain) came up a few times. Its antigen is currently unknown. The sequenced template was cDNA made from the entire isolated RNA. TCRdb's table, derived via immunoSEQ multiplex PCR, lists solely in-frame clones and lacks some. The profile shows roughly 140,000 clones, around a tenth of them singletons. This CDR3 region has 14 residues. From germline, CDR1 is SGHNT and CDR2 YENEEA. V gave up 3 bases and J gave up 5 bases, with 10 bases separating them. The data are from a study of beta chain features in type 1 diabetes. Study conclusions and caveats: Researchers reported that naive, central memory and Treg TCRB repertoires appeared more similar in patients than in healthy donors. Cells with high TCR expression could be over-represented when cDNA is sequenced. TCRB CDR3 length was moderately but significantly reduced in all four CD4+ subsets of Type 1 diabetes patients.

This TCR was sampled from a man in his thirties or forties with type 1 diabetes. Sequences were obtained from central memory CD4+ T cells from blood. This sequence joins TRBV11-3 and TRBJ2-2; maybe TRBD2 (5 bases). In DNA form, the CDR3 reads TGTGCCAGCAGCTTCACTCGGGAAACCGGGGAGCTGTTTTTT. Encoded protein: CASSFTRETGELFF.